The rows below give T cell receptor beta chains drawn from one sample of a study of T cell changes during pregnancy in multiple sclerosis. Only in-frame clones appear in the TCRdb table, and some are missing; sequencing was by immunoSEQ multiplex PCR. The table lists some 77,000 clones, around nine tenths of them singletons. The starting material was peripheral blood, obtained in the second trimester of pregnancy. Every receptor here comes from a female donor in good health, enrolled as a control in a pregnancy study. CDR3s include the opening cysteine and the closing phenylalanine or tryptophan. A D gene is named only where the DNA matches it firmly. Size is omitted from some rows. Given values are once, few, many or a class for expanded clones.

v_call	d_call	clone_size	j_call	cdr3_nt	cdr3_aa
TRBV5-1	NA	NA	TRBJ1-1	TGCGCCAGCAGCTTGGATAGTCGGAACACTGAAGCTTTCTTT	CASSLDSRNTEAFF
TRBV4-3	TRBD2	NA	TRBJ2-7	TGCGCCAGCAGCCAAGATCGAGGGACTAGCGGATACGAGCAGTACTTC	CASSQDRGTSGYEQYF
TRBV25-1	NA	once	TRBJ2-7	TGTGCCAGCAGTGAGGGCCAGGGGATATCGTACGAGCAGTACTTC	CASSEGQGISYEQYF
TRBV6-6	NA	NA	TRBJ1-4	TGTGCCAGCAGCCCAGGGGTTTATGTGTTTTTT	CASSPGVYVFF
TRBV7-9	NA	NA	TRBJ2-7	TGTGCCAGCAGCTTAAGCGACAGGGCCCGGGGGGAGCAGTACTTC	CASSLSDRARGEQYF
TRBV18	NA	NA	TRBJ2-1	TGTGCCAGCTCACCCCATATCGGACGGGAAAATGAGCAGTTCTTC	CASSPHIGRENEQFF
TRBV11-1	TRBD2	NA	TRBJ2-7	TGTGCCAGCAGCTGGGACCGACTGGGGGGGGAGCAGTACTTC	CASSWDRLGGEQYF
TRBV7-8	NA	NA	TRBJ1-2	TGTGCCAGCAGCGATACCCCAGGGGAGTACGGCCCCTATGGCTACACCTTC	CASSDTPGEYGPYGYTF
TRBV30	TRBD2	NA	TRBJ2-5	TGTGCCTGGAGTGTTCGGGGGGGAGAGACCCAGTACTTC	CAWSVRGGETQYF
TRBV5-1	TRBD1	once	TRBJ1-5	TGCGCCAGCAGCCCAGGGGGCTCGGGAAATCAGCCCCAGCATTTT	CASSPGGSGNQPQHF
TRBV19	TRBD2	NA	TRBJ2-7	TGTGCCAGTAGCCCGACTAGCGGGGCGTACGAGCAGTACTTC	CASSPTSGAYEQYF
TRBV6-1	NA	NA	TRBJ1-4	TGTGCCAGCAGTGAACCCAGGGGAAGGGGTGAAAAACTGTTTTTT	CASSEPRGRGEKLFF
TRBV9	NA	NA	TRBJ2-1	TGTGCCAGCAGCACTAATGGCGGGCCGTACAATGAGCAGTTCTTC	CASSTNGGPYNEQFF
TRBV28	NA	NA	TRBJ1-5	TGTGCCAGCAGTTTGGGAGGATTAGCCCTGAGACGTGATAGCAATCAGCCCCAGCATTTT	CASSLGGLALRRDSNQPQHF
TRBV6-6	NA	NA	TRBJ1-5	TGTGCCAGCAGCCTCGGTCCTAGCAATCAGCCCCAGCATTTT	CASSLGPSNQPQHF
TRBV25-1	NA	NA	TRBJ2-5	TGTGCCAGCAGTGAAGGAGGGGGGGCGGAGACCCAGTACTTC	CASSEGGGAETQYF
TRBV28	NA	NA	TRBJ1-2	TGTGCCAGCAGTTCTGGACAGTCTGGCTACACCTTC	CASSSGQSGYTF
TRBV10-3	TRBD1	NA	TRBJ1-1	TGTGCCATCAGTAGGGGGCGCGACACTGAAGCTTTCTTT	CAISRGRDTEAFF
TRBV4-3	TRBD1	NA	TRBJ2-5	TGCGCCAGCAGCCGCAACAGGGGCCCCGAGACCCAGTACTTC	CASSRNRGPETQYF
TRBV11-2	TRBD1	NA	TRBJ2-5	TGTGCCAGCAGCTTAGACGGGGGACAGGGGGGGACCCAGTACTTC	CASSLDGGQGGTQYF
TRBV19	TRBD1	few	TRBJ1-1	TGTGCCAGCTTGCGGAAAGGACAGGGGACCGAACCTTTCTTT	CASLRKGQGTEPFF
TRBV6-6	NA	few	TRBJ1-1	TGTGCCAGCAGTTGGGAGATGAACACTGAAGCTTTCTTT	CASSWEMNTEAFF
TRBV19	NA	NA	TRBJ1-2	TGTGCCAGTAGTATTGGCAGGGGTAGTTATGGCTACACCTTC	CASSIGRGSYGYTF
TRBV4-3	NA	NA	TRBJ2-7	TGCGCCAGCAGCCAAGATAGGGGGAGGGACTACGAGCAGTACTTC	CASSQDRGRDYEQYF
TRBV10-1	TRBD2	NA	TRBJ2-3	TGCGCCAGCAGATTTAGCGGGGGGGATACGCAGTATTTT	CASRFSGGDTQYF
TRBV5-6	NA	NA	TRBJ1-1	TGTGCCAGCAGCTTGGACAGCTCCCTTTACACTGAAGCTTTCTTT	CASSLDSSLYTEAFF
TRBV19	NA	NA	TRBJ2-5	TGTGCCAGTAGTATAGCCCCTCCCGGATCTACAGGCCAGTACTTC	CASSIAPPGSTGQYF
TRBV4-1	NA	few	TRBJ1-6	TGCGCCAGCAGCCGCGTCCAAGCAGGCTCCTATAATTCACCCCTCCACTTT	CASSRVQAGSYNSPLHF
TRBV7-9	NA	once	TRBJ2-3	TGTGCCAGCTCGCAAGTGCAAGGACGGAGGGGAGCAGATACGCAGTATTTT	CASSQVQGRRGADTQYF
TRBV5-1	TRBD2	NA	TRBJ2-1	TGCGCCAGCAGCTTTACTAGCGGGGGTCACAATGAGCAGTTCTTC	CASSFTSGGHNEQFF
TRBV19	NA	once	TRBJ2-6	TGTGCCAGTAGTGGTACCGAGGGCTCTGGGGCCAACGTCCTGACTTTC	CASSGTEGSGANVLTF
TRBV5-1	TRBD2	NA	TRBJ2-1	TGCGCCAGCAGGCCTAGCGGCTCCTACAATGAGCAGTTCTTC	CASRPSGSYNEQFF
TRBV6-1	NA	NA	TRBJ2-7	TGTGCCAGCAGGGAGTACGAGCAGTACTTC	CASREYEQYF
TRBV4-2	NA	NA	TRBJ1-1	TGTGCCAGCAGCCGGACAGACATGAACACTGAAGCTTTCTTT	CASSRTDMNTEAFF
TRBV4-2	TRBD2	NA	TRBJ2-5	TGTGCCAGCAGCCAAGGGGGACTAGCGGGGGGAACCCAAGAGACCCAGTACTTC	CASSQGGLAGGTQETQYF
TRBV13	TRBD2	NA	TRBJ2-5	TGTGCCAGCAGCTTAGGCCGGCGGGGGATCGCAAGAGAGGCCCAGTACTTC	CASSLGRRGIAREAQYF
TRBV6-1	NA	NA	TRBJ2-7	TGTGCCAGCAGTGCCCGGGGGAGCTCCTACGAGCAGTACTTC	CASSARGSSYEQYF
TRBV4-3	TRBD1	NA	TRBJ2-1	TGCGCCAGCAGCCAAAGAGGGGGCATCTACAATGAGCAGTTCTTC	CASSQRGGIYNEQFF
TRBV9	NA	NA	TRBJ2-1	TGTGCCAGCAGCGAGGGACTTCAACACAATGAGCAGTTCTTC	CASSEGLQHNEQFF
TRBV7-8	NA	NA	TRBJ1-1	TGTGCCAGCAGCTTATCGGTGAGCACAGGGGAAGCTTTCTTT	CASSLSVSTGEAFF
TRBV7-2	NA	NA	TRBJ1-2	TGTGCCAGCAGCTTAGACCCCGGCTATGGCTACACCTTC	CASSLDPGYGYTF
TRBV7-9	TRBD2	NA	TRBJ2-2	TGTGCCAGCAGCCCTCCGAGGGCGGGGGATAGCACCGGGGAGCTGTTTTTT	CASSPPRAGDSTGELFF
TRBV7-2	TRBD2	NA	TRBJ2-5	TGTGCCAGCAGCTTAGGTCGCGGGGGGGCTCAAGAGACCCAGTACTTC	CASSLGRGGAQETQYF
TRBV2	NA	NA	TRBJ1-2	TGTGCCAGCCCCGGGGGGAACTATGGCTACACCTTC	CASPGGNYGYTF